This T cell receptor (beta chain) was sequenced in a study of cytomegalovirus exposure and HLA in healthy donors. This clone was counted a few times. Germline CDR1 is WNHNN and CDR2 is SYGVQD (reference sequence). The CDR3 length is 15 residues. The V end was cut by 3 bases, the J end by 4 bases, with 15 bases between. PCR primers comprised 60 Vbeta and 13 Jbeta primers. Produced via immunoSEQ multiplex PCR; TCRdb's table is partial and in-frame only. The sample yields about 130,000 clones, about 86% seen once. The receptor was derived from a man between 18 and 29 years old in good health and CMV-seronegative. Sequencing was carried out using PBMCs. The genes are TRBV10-1 and TRBJ1-1, with D maybe TRBD1 (6 bases). Here the CDR3 reads CASSEQGEIGTEAFF. The CDR3 coding sequence is TGCGCCAGCAGTGAACAGGGAGAAATTGGCACTGAAGCTTTCTTT.